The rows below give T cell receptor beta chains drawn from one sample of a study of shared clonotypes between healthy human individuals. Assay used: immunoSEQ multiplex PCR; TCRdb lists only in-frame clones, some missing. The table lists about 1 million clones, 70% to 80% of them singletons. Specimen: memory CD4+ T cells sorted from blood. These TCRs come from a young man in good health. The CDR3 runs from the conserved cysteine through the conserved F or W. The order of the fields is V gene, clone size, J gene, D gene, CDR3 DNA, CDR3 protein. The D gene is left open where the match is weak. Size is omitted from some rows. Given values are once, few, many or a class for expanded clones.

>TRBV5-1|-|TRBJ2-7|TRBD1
TGCGCCAGCAGCTTGGGACAGGGAGTTTCCTACGAGCAGTACTTC
CASSLGQGVSYEQYF
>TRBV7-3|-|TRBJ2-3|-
TGTGCCAGCAGCTCAACCAGCACAGATACGCAGTATTTT
CASSSTSTDTQYF
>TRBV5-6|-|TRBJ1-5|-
TGTGCCAGCAGCCGTAAGGGACGGCTGGATCAGCCCCAGCATTTT
CASSRKGRLDQPQHF
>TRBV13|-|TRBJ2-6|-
TGTGCCAGCAGCTTAGCGCGGCGGACAGCTGGGGCCAACGTCCTGACTTTC
CASSLARRTAGANVLTF
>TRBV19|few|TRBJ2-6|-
TGTGCCAGTACAGGGAATGGGGCCAACGTCCTGACTTTC
CASTGNGANVLTF
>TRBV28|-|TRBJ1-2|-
TGTGCCAGCAGACAACACGGGTTTAGGGATGGCTACACCTTC
CASRQHGFRDGYTF
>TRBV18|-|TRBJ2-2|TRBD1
TGTGCCAGCTCACTTTATCCGGGACAGGGAATCACCGGGGAGCTGTTTTTT
CASSLYPGQGITGELFF
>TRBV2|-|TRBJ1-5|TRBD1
TGTGCCAGCAGGGGGACAGGTGGGCAGCCCCAGCATTTT
CASRGTGGQPQHF
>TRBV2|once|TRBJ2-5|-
TGTGCCAACGCACTAGCAGACTACGAGGAGACCCAGTACTTC
CANALADYEETQYF
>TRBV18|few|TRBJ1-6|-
TGTGCCAGCTCACCGAGCGGGCGAGGGAATTCACCCCTCCACTTT
CASSPSGRGNSPLHF
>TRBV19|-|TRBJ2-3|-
TGTGCCAGTAAAGAGACGAGCCCCACAGATACGCAGTATTTT
CASKETSPTDTQYF
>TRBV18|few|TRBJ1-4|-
TGTGCCAGCTCACTGTCCCGACTCGGGGAGAATGAAAAACTGTTTTTT
CASSLSRLGENEKLFF
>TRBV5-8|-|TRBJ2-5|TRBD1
TGTGCCAGCAGCCGCCGAGGGACAGCCCAAGAGACCCAGTACTTC
CASSRRGTAQETQYF
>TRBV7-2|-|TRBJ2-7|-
TGTGCCAGCAGACGCGCAGGGGGGAGCTCCTACGAGCAGTACTTC
CASRRAGGSSYEQYF
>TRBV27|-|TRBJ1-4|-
TGTGCCAGCAGCCTAGGGGGGCCCTGGGAAAAACTGTTTTTT
CASSLGGPWEKLFF
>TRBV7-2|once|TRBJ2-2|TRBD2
TGTGCCAGCAGCCTGCGGGGGGCGGGGAACACCGGGGAGCTGTTTTTT
CASSLRGAGNTGELFF
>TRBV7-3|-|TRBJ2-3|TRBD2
TGTGCCAGCAGCCGCGGGACTAGCGGGACCACAGATACGCAGTATTTT
CASSRGTSGTTDTQYF
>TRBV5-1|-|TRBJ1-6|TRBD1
TGCGCCAGCAGCTTCGGACAGGGAGTGAATAATTCACCCCTCCACTTT
CASSFGQGVNNSPLHF
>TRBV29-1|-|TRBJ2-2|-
TGCAGCGTTGAATTCGTGTTGGGGAACACCGGGGAGCTGTTTTTT
CSVEFVLGNTGELFF
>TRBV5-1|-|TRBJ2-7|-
TGCGCCAGCAGCTTGCATATAGACAGGATCTACGAGCAGTACTTC
CASSLHIDRIYEQYF
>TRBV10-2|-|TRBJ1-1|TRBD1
TGCGCCAGCAGGTCTAGACAGGGGGCAGTGAACACTGAAGCTTTCTTT
CASRSRQGAVNTEAFF
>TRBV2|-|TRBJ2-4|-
TGTGCCAGCACCCCGGTTTATGAGGCCAAAAACATTCAGTACTTC
CASTPVYEAKNIQYF